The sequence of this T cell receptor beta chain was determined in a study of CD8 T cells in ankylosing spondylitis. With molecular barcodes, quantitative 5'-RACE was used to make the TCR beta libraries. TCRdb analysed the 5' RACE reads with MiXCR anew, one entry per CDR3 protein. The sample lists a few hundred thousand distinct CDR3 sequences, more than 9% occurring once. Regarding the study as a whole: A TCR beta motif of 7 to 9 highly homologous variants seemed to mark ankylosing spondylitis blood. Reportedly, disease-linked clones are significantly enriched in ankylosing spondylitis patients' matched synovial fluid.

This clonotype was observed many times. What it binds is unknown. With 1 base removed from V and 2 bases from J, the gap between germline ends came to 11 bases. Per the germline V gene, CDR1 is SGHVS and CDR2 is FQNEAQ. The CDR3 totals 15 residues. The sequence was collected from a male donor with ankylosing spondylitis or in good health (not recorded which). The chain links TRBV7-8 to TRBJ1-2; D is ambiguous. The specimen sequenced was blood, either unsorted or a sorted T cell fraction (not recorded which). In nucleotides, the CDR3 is TGTGCCAGCAGCTTAGAGGGAAGAGGGAACTATGGCTACACCTTC. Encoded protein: CASSLEGRGNYGYTF.